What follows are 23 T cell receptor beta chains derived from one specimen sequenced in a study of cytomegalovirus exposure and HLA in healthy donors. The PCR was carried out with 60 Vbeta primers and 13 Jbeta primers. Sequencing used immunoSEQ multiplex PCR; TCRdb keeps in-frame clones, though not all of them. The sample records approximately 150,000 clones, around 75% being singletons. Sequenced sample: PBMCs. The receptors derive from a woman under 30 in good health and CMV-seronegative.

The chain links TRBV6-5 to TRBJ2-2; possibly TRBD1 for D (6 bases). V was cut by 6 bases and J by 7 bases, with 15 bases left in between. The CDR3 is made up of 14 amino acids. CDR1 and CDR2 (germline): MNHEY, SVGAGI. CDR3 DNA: TGTGCCAGCAGCCCCAACAGGGCCGGCGGGGAGCTGTTTTTT. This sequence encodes CASSPNRAGGELFF.

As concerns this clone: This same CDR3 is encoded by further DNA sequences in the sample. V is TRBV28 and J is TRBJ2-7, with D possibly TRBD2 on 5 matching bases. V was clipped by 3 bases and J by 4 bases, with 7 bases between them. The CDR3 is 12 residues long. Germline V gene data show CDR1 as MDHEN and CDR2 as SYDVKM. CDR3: CASSLGGYEQYF. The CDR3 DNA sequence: TGTGCCAGCAGTTTGGGCGGGTACGAGCAGTACTTC.

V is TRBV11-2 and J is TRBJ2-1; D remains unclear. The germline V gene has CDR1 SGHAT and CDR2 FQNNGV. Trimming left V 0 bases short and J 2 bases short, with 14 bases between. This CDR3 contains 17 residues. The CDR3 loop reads CASSLEGSPKAYNEQFF. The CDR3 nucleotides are TGTGCCAGCAGCTTAGAGGGCTCCCCTAAGGCCTACAATGAGCAGTTCTTC.

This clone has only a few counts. In DNA, the CDR3 is TGTGCCAGCAGCTTAGAACCGGCTGGGCTCCCCCTGGGTGAGCAGTTCTTC. Translated, it gives CASSLEPAGLPLGEQFF. This chain links TRBV7-2 with TRBJ2-1, with no clear D. The CDR3 has 17 residues. Germline loops: CDR1 SGHTA, CDR2 FQGNSA. Trimming shortened V by 1 base and J by 9 bases, and 22 bases separated the two germline ends.

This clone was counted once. The CDR3 DNA reads as TGTGCCAGTCAGAGCTCTAGGTACGAGCAGTACTTC. Encoded protein: CASQSSRYEQYF. This rearrangement joins TRBV6-5 to TRBJ2-7; D gene uncertain. V was pared by 9 bases and J by 4 bases, with 13 bases between. Germline loops: CDR1 MNHEY, CDR2 SVGAGI. This CDR3 has 12 residues.

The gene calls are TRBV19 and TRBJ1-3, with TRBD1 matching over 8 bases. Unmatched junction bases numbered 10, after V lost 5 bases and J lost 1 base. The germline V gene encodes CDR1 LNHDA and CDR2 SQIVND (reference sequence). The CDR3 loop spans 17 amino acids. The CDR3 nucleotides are TGTGCCAGTAGTCCAGGGACAGGTATCGGATCTGGAAACACCATATATTTT. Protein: CASSPGTGIGSGNTIYF.

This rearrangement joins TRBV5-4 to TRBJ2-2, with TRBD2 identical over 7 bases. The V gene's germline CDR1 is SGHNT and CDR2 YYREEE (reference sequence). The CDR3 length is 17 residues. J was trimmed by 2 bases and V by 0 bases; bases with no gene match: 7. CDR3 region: CASSLANGLDNTGELFF. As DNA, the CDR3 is TGTGCCAGCAGCTTGGCCAATGGACTAGATAACACCGGGGAGCTGTTTTTT.

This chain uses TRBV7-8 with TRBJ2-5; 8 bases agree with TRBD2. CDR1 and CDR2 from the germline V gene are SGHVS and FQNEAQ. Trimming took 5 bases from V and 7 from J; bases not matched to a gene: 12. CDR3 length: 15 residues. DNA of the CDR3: TGTGCCAGCAGCCCCAAGGGCCGGAGCGGGGGGACCCAGTACTTC. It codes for CASSPKGRSGGTQYF.

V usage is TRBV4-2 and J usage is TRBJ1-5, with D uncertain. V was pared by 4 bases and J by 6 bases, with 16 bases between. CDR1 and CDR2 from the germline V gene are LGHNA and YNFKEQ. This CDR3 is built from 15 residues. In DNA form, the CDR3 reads TGTGCCAGCAGCCCCGACCTGGCTCGGGGTCAGCCCCAGCATTTT. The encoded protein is CASSPDLARGQPQHF.

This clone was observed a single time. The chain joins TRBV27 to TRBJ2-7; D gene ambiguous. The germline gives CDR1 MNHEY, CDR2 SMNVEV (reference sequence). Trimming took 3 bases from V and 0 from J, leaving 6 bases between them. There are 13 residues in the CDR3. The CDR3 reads CASSFAGSYEQYF. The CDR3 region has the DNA TGTGCCAGCAGTTTCGCAGGCTCCTACGAGCAGTACTTC.

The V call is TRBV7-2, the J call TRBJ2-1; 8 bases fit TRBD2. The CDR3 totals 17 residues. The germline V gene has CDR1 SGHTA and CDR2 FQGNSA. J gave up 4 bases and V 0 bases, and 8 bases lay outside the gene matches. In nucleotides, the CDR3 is TGTGCCAGCAGCTTAGCGGGAACGGGAGGGCAGTACAATGAGCAGTTCTTC. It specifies CASSLAGTGGQYNEQFF. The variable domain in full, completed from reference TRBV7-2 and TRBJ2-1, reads GAGVSQSPSNKVTEKGKDVELRCDPISGHTALYWYRQSLGQGLEFLIYFQGNSAPDKSGLPSDRFSAERTGGSVSTLTIQRTQQEDSAVYLCASSLAGTGGQYNEQFFGPGTRLTVL.

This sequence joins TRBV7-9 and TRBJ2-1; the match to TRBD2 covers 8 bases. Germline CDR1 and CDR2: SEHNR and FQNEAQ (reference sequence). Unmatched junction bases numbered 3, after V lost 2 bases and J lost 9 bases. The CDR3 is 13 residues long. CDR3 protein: CASSLSAGVEQFF. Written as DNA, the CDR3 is TGTGCCAGCAGCTTATCAGCGGGAGTTGAGCAGTTCTTC.

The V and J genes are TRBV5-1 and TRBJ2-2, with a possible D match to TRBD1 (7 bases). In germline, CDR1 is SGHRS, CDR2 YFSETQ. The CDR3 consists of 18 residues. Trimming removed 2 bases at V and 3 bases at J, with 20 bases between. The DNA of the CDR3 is TGCGCCAGCAGCTTTGATCGTGTAGGAGGGGGCCACACCGGGGAGCTGTTTTTT. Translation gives CASSFDRVGGGHTGELFF.

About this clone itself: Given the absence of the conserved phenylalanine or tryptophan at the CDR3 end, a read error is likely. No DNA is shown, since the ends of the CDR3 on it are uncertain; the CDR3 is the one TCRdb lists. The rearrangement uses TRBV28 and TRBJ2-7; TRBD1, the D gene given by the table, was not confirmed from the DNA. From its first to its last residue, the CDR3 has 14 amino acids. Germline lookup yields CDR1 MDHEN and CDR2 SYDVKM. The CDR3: CASSFGRDRDRGPG.

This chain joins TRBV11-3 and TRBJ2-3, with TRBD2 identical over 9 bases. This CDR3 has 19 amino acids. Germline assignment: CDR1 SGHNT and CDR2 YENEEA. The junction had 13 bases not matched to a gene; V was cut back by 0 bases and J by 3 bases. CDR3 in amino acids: CASSLDTSGRPYGTDTQYF. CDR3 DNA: TGTGCCAGCAGCTTAGATACCAGCGGGAGGCCGTATGGGACAGATACGCAGTATTTT.

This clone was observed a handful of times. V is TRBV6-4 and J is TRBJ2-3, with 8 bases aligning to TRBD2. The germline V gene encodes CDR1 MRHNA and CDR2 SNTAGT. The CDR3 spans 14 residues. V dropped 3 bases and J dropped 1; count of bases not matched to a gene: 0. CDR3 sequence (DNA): TGTGCCAGCAGTGAAGCGGGGGGCACAGATACGCAGTATTTT. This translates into CASSEAGGTDTQYF.

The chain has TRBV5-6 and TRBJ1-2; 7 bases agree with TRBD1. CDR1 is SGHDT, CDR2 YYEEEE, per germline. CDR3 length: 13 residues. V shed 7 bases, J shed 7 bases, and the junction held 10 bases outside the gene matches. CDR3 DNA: TGTGCCAGCGACTGGCAGGGGGTAGGTGGCTACACCTTC. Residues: CASDWQGVGGYTF.

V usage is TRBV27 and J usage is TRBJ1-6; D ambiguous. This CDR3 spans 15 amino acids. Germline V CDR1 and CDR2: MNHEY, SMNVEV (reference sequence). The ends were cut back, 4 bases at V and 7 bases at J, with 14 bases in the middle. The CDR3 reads CASSSLLEMNSPLHF. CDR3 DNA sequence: TGTGCCAGCAGTTCCCTGCTAGAGATGAATTCACCCCTCCACTTT.

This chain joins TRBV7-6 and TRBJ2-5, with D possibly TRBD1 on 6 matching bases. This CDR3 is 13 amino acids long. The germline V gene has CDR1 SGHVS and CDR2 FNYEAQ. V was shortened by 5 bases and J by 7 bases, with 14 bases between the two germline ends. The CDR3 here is CASSRQGQVTQYF. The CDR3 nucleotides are TGTGCCAGCAGCCGGCAGGGGCAGGTGACCCAGTACTTC.

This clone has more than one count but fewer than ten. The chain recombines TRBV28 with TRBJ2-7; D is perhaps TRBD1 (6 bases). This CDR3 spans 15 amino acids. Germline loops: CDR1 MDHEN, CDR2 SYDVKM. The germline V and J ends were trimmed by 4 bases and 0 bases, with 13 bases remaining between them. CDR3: CASSSSGTISYEQYF. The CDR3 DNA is TGTGCCAGCAGTTCCTCCGGGACAATCTCCTACGAGCAGTACTTC.

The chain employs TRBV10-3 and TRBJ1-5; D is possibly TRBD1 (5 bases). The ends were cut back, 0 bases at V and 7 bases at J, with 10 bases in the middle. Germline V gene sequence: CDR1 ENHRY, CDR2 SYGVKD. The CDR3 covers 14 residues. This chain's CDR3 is CAISESQGSQPQHF. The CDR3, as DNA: TGTGCCATCAGTGAGTCCCAGGGATCCCAGCCCCAGCATTTT.

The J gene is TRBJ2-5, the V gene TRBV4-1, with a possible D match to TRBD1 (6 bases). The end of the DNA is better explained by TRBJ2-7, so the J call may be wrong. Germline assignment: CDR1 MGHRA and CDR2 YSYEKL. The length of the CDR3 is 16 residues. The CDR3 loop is CASSRQQTGTRYEQYF. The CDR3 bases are TGCGCCAGCAGCCGACAGCAGACAGGAACGCGCTACGAGCAGTACTTC.

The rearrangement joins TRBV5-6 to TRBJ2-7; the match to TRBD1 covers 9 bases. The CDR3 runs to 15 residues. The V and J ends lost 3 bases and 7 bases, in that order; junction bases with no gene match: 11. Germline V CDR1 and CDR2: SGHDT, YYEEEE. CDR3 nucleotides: TGTGCCAGCAGCTACCTCATACAGGGGGCGAATGAGCAGTACGTC. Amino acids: CASSYLIQGANEQYV.